This paragraph reports one T cell receptor beta chain. No antigen is known for it. The sample is drawn from a study of T cell responses to AZD1222 COVID-19 vaccine. CDR3 length: 16 amino acids. The germline gives CDR1 SSHAT, CDR2 FNYEAQ (reference sequence). Trimming at V came to 5 bases and at J to 8 bases, leaving 7 bases not matched to a gene. Data came from immunoSEQ multiplex PCR; TCRdb stores just in-frame clones and leaves some out. The sample shows around 130,000 clones, nearly 90% of them seen only once. Whole-study findings and limits: There were repertoire samples only from the period after the peak T cell response. Clonal diversity may have been underestimated in mostly white British donors. Baseline seropositivity characterized only a handful of AZD1222 recipients.

Second-dose recipients at about 4 or about 12 weeks were treated as one pooled group. The V and J genes are TRBV7-7 and TRBJ2-1, with TRBD2 identical over 15 bases. Sequenced material: peripheral blood, taken 28 days after the second AZD1222 dose. This receptor was identified in an adult who received the AZD1222 COVID-19 vaccine. CDR3 residues: CASSPGLAGGIYEQFF. The CDR3 nucleotides read TGTGCCAGCAGCCCGGGACTAGCGGGAGGAATCTATGAGCAGTTCTTC.